The clone carrying this T cell receptor (beta chain) has more than one count but fewer than ten. This entry belongs to a study of early T cells in non-severe SARS-CoV-2 infection. Individually, cDNA molecules had unique molecular identifiers attached to them. TCRdb passed the 5' RACE reads through MiXCR, listing each CDR3 protein once. The repertoire has 75,000 to 100,000 distinct CDR3 sequences, roughly 17% of them found once; the top ten carry 1.3%. Germline V gene data show CDR1 as LNHDA and CDR2 as SQIVND (reference sequence). This CDR3 contains 15 residues. V gave up 7 bases and J gave up 4 bases, with 17 bases separating them.

The chain links TRBV19 to TRBJ1-5, with D possibly matching TRBD1 (6 bases). Sequencing was performed on whole blood. This clonotype was sampled from an adult who was a healthcare worker with PCR-confirmed SARS-CoV-2 infection or an uninfected control (not recorded which). CDR3 region: CASTHLTGDNQPQHF. DNA of the CDR3: TGTGCCAGTACCCACCTGACAGGAGATAATCAGCCCCAGCATTTT.